A single sample gave rise to the 21 T cell receptor beta chains below, sequenced in a study of control samples from healthy donors and cancer patients. Produced via immunoSEQ multiplex PCR; TCRdb's table is partial and in-frame only. This sample carries roughly 92,000 clones, 70% to 90% of them seen once, and the ten largest clones take approximately 7.6%. Sequenced input: blood. All receptors come from a woman aged 55-70 years in good health.

The V call is TRBV4-2, the J call TRBJ2-3; TRBD2 matches 12 bases. The V gene's germline CDR1 is LGHNA and CDR2 YNFKEQ. Losses at the gene ends were 1 base for V and 0 bases for J; bases not matched to a gene: 17. The CDR3 is 22 residues long. In nucleotides, the CDR3 is TGTGCCAGCAGCCAAGTTGTTCCCCAACTAGCGGGGGGCGGAAGGAGCACAGATACGCAGTATTTT. Its protein product is CASSQVVPQLAGGGRSTDTQYF.

The genes are TRBV5-8 and TRBJ2-5, with D perhaps matching TRBD1 (5 bases). The CDR3 is 17 amino acids. Trimming removed 0 bases from V and 4 bases from J, with 19 bases in between. Germline V gene lookup returns CDR1 SGHTS and CDR2 YDEGEE. The CDR3 here is CASSLGVTWAGRETQYF. The DNA for the CDR3 is TGTGCCAGCAGCTTGGGAGTGACTTGGGCAGGGCGAGAGACCCAGTACTTC.

The chain joins TRBV4-1 to TRBJ2-3; either TRBD1 or TRBD2 may supply D (5 bases each). Germline-derived CDR1 and CDR2 are MGHRA and YSYEKL. The germline V and J ends were trimmed by 1 base and 4 bases, with 12 bases remaining between them. The CDR3 loop spans 15 amino acids. CDR3 region: CASSQAGGLPDTQYF. DNA of the CDR3: TGCGCCAGCAGCCAAGCTGGGGGTTTGCCAGATACGCAGTATTTT.

The sample holds a few counts of this clone. The chain combines TRBV18 with TRBJ2-3; 7 nucleotides match TRBD2. V lost 3 bases and J lost 3; bases outside the gene matches: 6. The CDR3 spans 15 residues. Germline V gene sequence: CDR1 KGHSH, CDR2 LQKENI. The CDR3 protein is CASSPAGEGTDTQYF. CDR3 bases: TGTGCCAGCTCACCGGCGGGAGAGGGGACAGATACGCAGTATTTT.

This chain uses TRBV12-5 with TRBJ1-3, with D tentatively TRBD1 (5 bases). The V end lost 0 bases, the J end lost 0 bases, and 18 bases lay between the germline ends. The CDR3 totals 19 residues. Germline V lookup: CDR1 LGHNT, CDR2 FRNRAP. The CDR3 loop reads CASGLVGDSEAFSGNTIYF. The CDR3 region has the DNA TGTGCTAGTGGTTTGGTTGGAGACAGCGAAGCTTTCTCTGGAAACACCATATATTTT. The full variable domain, with the rest looked up from reference TRBV12-5 and TRBJ1-3, is DARVTQTPRHKVTEMGQEVTMRCQPILGHNTVFWYRQTMMQGLELLAYFRNRAPLDDSGMPKDRFSAEMPDATLATLKIQPSEPRDSAVYFCASGLVGDSEAFSGNTIYFGEGSWLTVV.

The count of this clone is one. Other DNA variants within this sample encode the same CDR3. The chain has TRBV24-1 and TRBJ2-3; TRBD2 is a possible D gene (6 bases). The ends were cut back, 5 bases at V and 2 bases at J, with 25 bases in the middle. The CDR3 runs to 19 residues. In germline, CDR1 is KGHDR, CDR2 SFDVKD. The CDR3 region has the DNA TGTGCCACCAGTGTTACCGGGGGTACGGGGCGGGGTCTCACAGATACGCAGTATTTT. This translates into CATSVTGGTGRGLTDTQYF.

V usage is TRBV12-3 or TRBV12-4 and J usage is TRBJ1-3; D ambiguous. Trimming took 6 bases from V and 0 from J, leaving 3 bases between them. This CDR3 is built from 12 residues. The CDR3 sequence is CASRSSGNTIYF. CDR3 bases: TGTGCCAGCAGATCCTCTGGAAACACCATATATTTT.

V usage is TRBV11-2 and J usage is TRBJ2-5; D gene uncertain. Germline V gene lookup returns CDR1 SGHAT and CDR2 FQNNGV. The CDR3 is 12 amino acids. Trimming cost V 3 bases and J 1 base, with 3 bases left between them. The CDR3 is CASSFGQETQYF. In DNA form, the CDR3 reads TGTGCCAGCAGCTTCGGCCAAGAGACCCAGTACTTC. The complete variable domain, with remaining parts taken from reference TRBV11-2 and TRBJ2-5, reads EAGVAQSPRYKIIEKRQSVAFWCNPISGHATLYWYQQILGQGPKLLIQFQNNGVVDDSQLPKDRFSAERLKGVDSTLKIQPAKLEDSAVYLCASSFGQETQYFGPGTRLLVL.

The chain joins TRBV18 to TRBJ2-1, with 12 positions matching TRBD2. The length of the CDR3 is 17 residues. Germline trimming cut 3 bases from V and 10 bases from J; bases unmatched to any gene: 13. Germline V gene sequence: CDR1 KGHSH, CDR2 LQKENI. The CDR3 sequence: CASSPGTSGGPTTEQFF. In DNA form, the CDR3 reads TGTGCCAGCTCACCGGGAACTAGCGGGGGGCCTACTACGGAGCAGTTCTTC.

The V gene is TRBV7-9, the J gene TRBJ1-3, with D possibly matching TRBD1 (6 bases). V dropped 1 base and J dropped 0 bases, with 10 bases sitting between them. This CDR3 has 16 amino acids. Germline lookup yields CDR1 SEHNR and CDR2 FQNEAQ (reference sequence). This chain's CDR3 is CASSLVGQTSGNTIYF. CDR3 DNA: TGTGCCAGCAGCTTAGTAGGACAGACCTCTGGAAACACCATATATTTT.

The chain recombines TRBV7-9 with TRBJ1-2; TRBD1 might be the D (6 bases). Trimming cost V 10 bases and J 4 bases, with 16 bases left between them. Germline V gene lookup returns CDR1 SEHNR and CDR2 FQNEAQ (reference sequence). CDR3 length equals 13 residues. In DNA form, the CDR3 reads TGTGCCACCCTTGGCACCAGGGGCTATGGCTACACCTTC. This gives the protein CATLGTRGYGYTF.

This chain joins TRBV6-6 and TRBJ2-7, with 11 bases that match TRBD2. The J segment lost 4 bases and the V segment lost 5 bases, leaving 1 base of the junction unmatched. CDR3 size: 13 residues. Looked up from germline, CDR1 is MNHNY and CDR2 is SVGAGI (reference sequence). CDR3 sequence: CASSLAGGYEQYF. The CDR3 DNA is TGTGCCAGCAGTCTAGCGGGGGGTTACGAGCAGTACTTC.

Comment on this clone: The same CDR3 can be traced to other DNA sequences in this sample. V and J are TRBV20-1 and TRBJ2-5, with D unresolved. The V end was cut by 0 bases, the J end by 7 bases, with 6 bases between. Germline assignment: CDR1 DFQATT and CDR2 SNEGSKA (reference sequence). This CDR3 has 11 amino acids. The CDR3 region is CSARDRWTQYF. CDR3 sequence (DNA): TGCAGTGCTAGAGATCGGTGGACCCAGTACTTC.

The genes are TRBV5-5 and TRBJ2-7, with a possible D match to TRBD1 (6 bases). Trimming removed 4 bases at V and 2 bases at J, with 10 bases between. CDR1 is SGHKS, CDR2 YYEKEE, per germline (reference sequence). The CDR3 extends over 13 amino acids. The CDR3 bases are TGTGCCAGCAGCCACTACAGGGCCTACGAGCAGTACTTC. Its translation is CASSHYRAYEQYF. The full variable domain, completed using reference TRBV5-5 and TRBJ2-7, is DAGVTQSPTHLIKTRGQQVTLRCSPISGHKSVSWYQQVLGQGPQFIFQYYEKEERGRGNFPDRFSARQFPNYSSELNVNALLLGDSALYLCASSHYRAYEQYFGPGTRLTVT.

The chain joins TRBV5-4 to TRBJ1-1; 7 bases are a match to TRBD1. The CDR3 consists of 14 residues. Germline V gives CDR1 SGHNT, CDR2 YYREEE (reference sequence). The V gene end was trimmed by 4 bases and the J gene end by 1 base; junction bases not matched to a gene: 4. The CDR3 loop reads CASSPTGRNTEAFF. CDR3 in DNA: TGTGCCAGCAGCCCGACAGGGAGGAACACTGAAGCTTTCTTT.

The V call is TRBV12-3 or TRBV12-4, the J call TRBJ1-5; D is undetermined. This CDR3 spans 13 amino acids. V was clipped by 0 bases and J by 7 bases, with 7 bases between them. CDR3 sequence: CASSLAPRQPQHF. The CDR3 DNA is TGTGCCAGCAGTTTAGCCCCCCGGCAGCCCCAGCATTTT.

CDR3: CASSFGQGGGYGYTF. The CDR3 DNA is TGTGCCAGCAGTTTCGGACAGGGGGGCGGCTATGGCTACACCTTC. The genes are TRBV27 and TRBJ1-2; 10 positions match TRBD1. With V trimmed by 3 bases and J by 4 bases, 5 bases remained unmatched. Germline V CDR1 and CDR2: MNHEY, SMNVEV (reference sequence). The CDR3 totals 15 residues.

CDR3 DNA: TGTGCCAGCAGCCAAGGGGGCTGGTATGGCTACACCTTC. Its protein is CASSQGGWYGYTF. The chain recombines TRBV27 with TRBJ1-2, with 7 nucleotides matching TRBD1. In germline, CDR1 is MNHEY, CDR2 SMNVEV (reference sequence). The CDR3 extends over 13 amino acids. V shed 6 bases and J 5 bases; nucleotides not matched to a gene: 6.

The genes are TRBV6-6 and TRBJ1-6; a possible D gene is TRBD1 (5 bases). The CDR3 consists of 16 residues. V was shortened by 4 bases and J by 4 bases, with 14 bases between the two germline ends. Per the germline V gene, CDR1 is MNHNY and CDR2 is SVGAGI (reference sequence). CDR3 region: CASSSDSTKYNSPLHF. The DNA for the CDR3 is TGTGCCAGCAGTTCCGACAGTACCAAATATAATTCACCCCTCCACTTT.

The chain links TRBV6-5 to TRBJ2-3; D remains unclear. V lost 5 bases and J 2 bases, leaving 11 bases between the germline ends. This CDR3 comprises 14 residues. Germline V gene lookup returns CDR1 MNHEY and CDR2 SVGAGI. In nucleotides, the CDR3 is TGTGCCAGCAGTCGTTCGTTAAACACAGATACGCAGTATTTT. Translated: CASSRSLNTDTQYF.

The chain employs TRBV6-4 and TRBJ1-2; D is ambiguous. Between the trimmed V and J ends, which lost 0 bases and 4 bases, there was a span of 6 bases. This CDR3 is built from 13 residues. In germline, CDR1 is MRHNA, CDR2 SNTAGT. CDR3 DNA: TGTGCCAGCAGTGACTCGGCGGGCTATGGCTACACCTTC. This encodes CASSDSAGYGYTF.